The T cell receptor beta chain described here comes from a study of T-cell reconstitution after alpha-beta-depleted transplantation in children (dated by TCRdb to 2016 to 2017). For the wider study: Using TCR repertoire profiling, the study quantitatively followed how T-cell immune reconstitution unfolded in children after TCRalphabeta/CD19-depleted allogeneic hematopoietic cell transplantation.

To prepare the library, PCR was applied. TCRdb shows the sequencer as Illumina HiSeq 2500. Molecular barcoding was employed in the preparation of TCR libraries, with unique molecular identifiers being used to normalize TCRbeta repertoire quantification. The public reads were reanalyzed by TCRdb: fastp trimming at Q25, MiXCR alignment, in-frame beta chains only. Rows are unified per CDR3 protein, each entry keeping the most common DNA and genes. The sample table contains about 540,000 distinct CDR3 sequences; only one count was recorded for approximately 16% of them. 3% to 4% of the sample is taken by the ten largest. As concerns this clonotype: The clone's antigen remains unknown. No much larger clone exists at a distance of one base, and base qualities are not known.

The germline V gene specifies SGHRS as CDR1 and YFSETQ as CDR2. The CDR3 runs 14 amino acids, cysteine and phenylalanine included. This entry keeps only the CDR3 DNA: 42 bases, framed from base 1. V trim: 3 bases; J trim: 7 bases; unmatched bases: 7. The sequences come from PBMCs from the stem cell graft donor, collected from the stem cell graft. The receptor comes from a human donor who donated a stem cell graft to a child with acute lymphoblastic leukemia. The chain is assembled from TRBV5-1 and TRBJ1-2; a stretch of 9 junction bases matches TRBD1. Here the CDR3 is given as CASSSGQGGSGYTF. The nucleotide sequence reads TGCGCCAGCAGCTCGGGACAGGGAGGCAGTGGCTACACCTTC. With the portions outside the CDR3 filled from the reference TRBV5-1 and TRBJ1-2 genes, the complete variable region becomes KAGVTQTPRYLIKTRGQQVTLSCSPISGHRSVSWYQQTPGQGLQFLFEYFSETQRNKGNFPGRFSGRQFSNSRSEMNVSTLELGDSALYLCASSSGQGGSGYTFGSGTRLTVV.